This T cell receptor beta chain was captured in a study of metastatic and nonmetastatic thyroid tumors. TCRdb re-clonotyped the PCR reads through MiXCR. The table includes some 35,000 clones, about a third detected once. Ahead of thyroid surgery, no patient had received treatment of any kind. The specimen was tumor tissue. This clonotype was sampled from a female donor with papillary thyroid cancer or a benign thyroid nodule (not recorded which). Some clones in this sample may be carry-over from other donors' samples.

The CDR3 DNA follows: TGTGCCAGCAGAGTGGGAAGGACAGGGCGAACAGATACGCAGTATTTT. This gives the protein CASRVGRTGRTDTQYF. The chain carries TRBV2 and TRBJ2-3; 8 nucleotides align to TRBD1. CDR1 is SNHLY and CDR2 is FYNNEI in the germline V gene. The CDR3 is 16 residues long. The ends lost 6 bases at V and 3 bases at J; junction bases unmatched: 11.